The present TCR beta chain was sequenced within a study of blood T cells in healthy people across ages (dated by TCRdb to between 2014 and 2017). For context, the study as a whole: Template switching captured roughly one uniquely barcoded TCR beta cDNA molecule per two T cells in model experiments. Using the same blood draw, the study looked at two additional independent replicas of 1 million unique cDNA reads for two donors, one aged 18 to 30 and the other aged 80 or older. The donors were divided into four age groups: young (average around 15 years), middle-aged (over 35), aged (about 60) and long-lived (about 80). To avoid experimental bias, donors of different ages were distributed randomly across sequencing lanes. Using deep sequencing normalized with unique cDNA molecular identifiers, the study measured how TCR beta repertoire diversity changes with age.

The germline V gene specifies MNHNS as CDR1 and SASEGT as CDR2. The cysteine opens and the phenylalanine closes a CDR3 of 15 amino acids. Just the 45-base CDR3 DNA is kept, in frame starting at base 1. A note on this clonotype: Its antigen is not yet known. Per-nucleotide qualities are absent, and no much larger clonotype sits a single base away.

The full study reports these points: The long-lived group showed more naive CD4+ T cells, fewer expanded clones and increased TCR diversity than the aged group, suggesting age selection. Observed TCR beta diversity per million T cells fell roughly linearly with age, and a significant reduction was already apparent by age around 40. Estimates of total diversity based on one million sequenced T cells were considered lower bounds and underestimates. The CMV infection status of donors was not known, potentially confounding age-related changes in expanded clonotypes. Because profiling used bulk unsorted PBMCs, naive and antigen-experienced compartments could not be compared conclusively. A strong correlation was found between observed TCR beta diversity and the percentage of naive T cells measured by flow cytometry.

Donors were 40 or so systemically healthy Caucasian individuals from Russia aged roughly 6 to 95 years. Around 10 milliliters of peripheral blood were collected from each donor into EDTA-treated Vacutainer tubes. Ficoll-Paque density-gradient centrifugation was used to isolate PBMCs, with at least 6 million per sample. Total RNA, at least 6 micrograms per sample, was extracted from PBMCs with Trizol reagent. For every donor, flow cytometry on a PBMC aliquot measured the percentage of naive CD45RAhigh/CD27high T cells. The protocol used for the library was 5' RACE. Sequencer: Illumina HiSeq 2500. The second PCR ran for roughly 7 to 11 cycles and used a J-beta primer mix along with a sample-barcoded 5' primer. Each TCR beta cDNA molecule received a unique molecular identifier from a template-switch 5' adaptor carrying 12 random nucleotides. Each sample yielded at least 2.5 million CDR3-containing paired-end reads. First-strand cDNA was synthesized from all RNA with the Mint cDNA synthesis kit, primed by a TRBC-specific oligonucleotide. Following uracil-DNA glycosylase treatment, a first 18-cycle PCR with universal primers M1SS and BC2_uni_R was performed on all cDNA. Processing in the source paper ran as follows. For normalization, 1 million high-quality reads, each with a distinct molecular identifier, were randomly selected from each sample. Instead of being binned into consensus sequences, reads that shared molecular identifiers were thrown out. MiTCR, with a Q25 quality threshold and the strictest error-elimination algorithm, was used for CDR3 identification, clonotype clustering and error correction. A nonparametric unseen species model with Euler transformation was used to estimate a lower bound on total TCR beta diversity. In-frame beta chains were kept once TCRdb had trimmed the public reads at Q25 with fastp and called clones with MiXCR. When rows share a CDR3 protein, they turn into one entry using the most common DNA and genes. The V and J calls shown here were made by TCRdb, not taken from the authors' results. The sample table lists about 720,000 distinct CDR3 sequences, about a fifth of them with a count of one. The ten largest clones represent around a fifth of the sample.

This chain joins TRBV6-1 to TRBJ2-1, and TRBD1 matches 7 of the central bases. The tail of the sequence fits TRBJ2-5 better, so the J call may be wrong. The sequencing sample was made of blood. This clonotype was sampled from a man between 70 and 80 years old in good health. Here the CDR3 is given as CASSEWDRKDKTQYF. The DNA reads TGTGCCAGCAGTGAGTGGGACAGAAAGGACAAGACCCAGTACTTC.